This T cell receptor (beta chain) is drawn from a study of T cell responses to AZD1222 COVID-19 vaccine. The table came from immunoSEQ multiplex PCR; TCRdb's copy has only in-frame clones and leaves some out. The table lists about 120,000 clones, around nine tenths of them singletons. The CDR3 length is 14 residues. CDR1 is SGHTA and CDR2 is FQGNSA in the germline V gene. Trimming cost V 5 bases and J 5 bases, with 16 bases left between them. A word on this clone: The antigen remains unidentified.

Study results and caveats: Seropositive AZD1222 recipients at baseline numbered only five or six.

V and J are TRBV7-2 and TRBJ2-7; D unclear. The clonotype was recovered from an adult in good health. The sample in question was peripheral blood, obtained on day 0 of AZD1222 vaccination. CDR3 DNA sequence: TGTGCCAGCAGCCCTCAATCCAGGTCCCACGAGCAGTACTTC. Translating gives CASSPQSRSHEQYF. Using reference TRBV7-2 and TRBJ2-7 for the parts outside the CDR3, the full variable domain is GAGVSQSPSNKVTEKGKDVELRCDPISGHTALYWYRQSLGQGLEFLIYFQGNSAPDKSGLPSDRFSAERTGGSVSTLTIQRTQQEDSAVYLCASSPQSRSHEQYFGPGTRLTVT.